This section outlines one T cell receptor (beta chain) sequence together with its context. Its cognate antigen is unknown. PCR used 60 Vbeta primers and 13 Jbeta primers. Generated by immunoSEQ multiplex PCR, the TCRdb table keeps only in-frame clones and is missing some. The repertoire holds around 150,000 clones, with around 80% as singletons. Per germline, CDR1 SGHNT and CDR2 YYREEE (reference sequence). The ends were cut back, 7 bases at V and 8 bases at J, with 24 bases in the middle. The CDR3 sequence is 16 residues long. The record originates from a study of cytomegalovirus exposure and HLA in healthy donors. Study-level findings and limits: Researchers counted around 160 TCR beta chains as cytomegalovirus-associated.

This chain links TRBV5-4 with TRBJ1-4; D might be TRBD1 (5 bases). The receptor was derived from a boy under 10 years old in good health and CMV-seronegative. Sequencing was performed on PBMCs. The chain's CDR3 is CASYLMGEGKGEKLFF. The CDR3 DNA follows: TGTGCCAGCTACCTCATGGGGGAGGGGAAAGGAGAAAAACTGTTTTTT.